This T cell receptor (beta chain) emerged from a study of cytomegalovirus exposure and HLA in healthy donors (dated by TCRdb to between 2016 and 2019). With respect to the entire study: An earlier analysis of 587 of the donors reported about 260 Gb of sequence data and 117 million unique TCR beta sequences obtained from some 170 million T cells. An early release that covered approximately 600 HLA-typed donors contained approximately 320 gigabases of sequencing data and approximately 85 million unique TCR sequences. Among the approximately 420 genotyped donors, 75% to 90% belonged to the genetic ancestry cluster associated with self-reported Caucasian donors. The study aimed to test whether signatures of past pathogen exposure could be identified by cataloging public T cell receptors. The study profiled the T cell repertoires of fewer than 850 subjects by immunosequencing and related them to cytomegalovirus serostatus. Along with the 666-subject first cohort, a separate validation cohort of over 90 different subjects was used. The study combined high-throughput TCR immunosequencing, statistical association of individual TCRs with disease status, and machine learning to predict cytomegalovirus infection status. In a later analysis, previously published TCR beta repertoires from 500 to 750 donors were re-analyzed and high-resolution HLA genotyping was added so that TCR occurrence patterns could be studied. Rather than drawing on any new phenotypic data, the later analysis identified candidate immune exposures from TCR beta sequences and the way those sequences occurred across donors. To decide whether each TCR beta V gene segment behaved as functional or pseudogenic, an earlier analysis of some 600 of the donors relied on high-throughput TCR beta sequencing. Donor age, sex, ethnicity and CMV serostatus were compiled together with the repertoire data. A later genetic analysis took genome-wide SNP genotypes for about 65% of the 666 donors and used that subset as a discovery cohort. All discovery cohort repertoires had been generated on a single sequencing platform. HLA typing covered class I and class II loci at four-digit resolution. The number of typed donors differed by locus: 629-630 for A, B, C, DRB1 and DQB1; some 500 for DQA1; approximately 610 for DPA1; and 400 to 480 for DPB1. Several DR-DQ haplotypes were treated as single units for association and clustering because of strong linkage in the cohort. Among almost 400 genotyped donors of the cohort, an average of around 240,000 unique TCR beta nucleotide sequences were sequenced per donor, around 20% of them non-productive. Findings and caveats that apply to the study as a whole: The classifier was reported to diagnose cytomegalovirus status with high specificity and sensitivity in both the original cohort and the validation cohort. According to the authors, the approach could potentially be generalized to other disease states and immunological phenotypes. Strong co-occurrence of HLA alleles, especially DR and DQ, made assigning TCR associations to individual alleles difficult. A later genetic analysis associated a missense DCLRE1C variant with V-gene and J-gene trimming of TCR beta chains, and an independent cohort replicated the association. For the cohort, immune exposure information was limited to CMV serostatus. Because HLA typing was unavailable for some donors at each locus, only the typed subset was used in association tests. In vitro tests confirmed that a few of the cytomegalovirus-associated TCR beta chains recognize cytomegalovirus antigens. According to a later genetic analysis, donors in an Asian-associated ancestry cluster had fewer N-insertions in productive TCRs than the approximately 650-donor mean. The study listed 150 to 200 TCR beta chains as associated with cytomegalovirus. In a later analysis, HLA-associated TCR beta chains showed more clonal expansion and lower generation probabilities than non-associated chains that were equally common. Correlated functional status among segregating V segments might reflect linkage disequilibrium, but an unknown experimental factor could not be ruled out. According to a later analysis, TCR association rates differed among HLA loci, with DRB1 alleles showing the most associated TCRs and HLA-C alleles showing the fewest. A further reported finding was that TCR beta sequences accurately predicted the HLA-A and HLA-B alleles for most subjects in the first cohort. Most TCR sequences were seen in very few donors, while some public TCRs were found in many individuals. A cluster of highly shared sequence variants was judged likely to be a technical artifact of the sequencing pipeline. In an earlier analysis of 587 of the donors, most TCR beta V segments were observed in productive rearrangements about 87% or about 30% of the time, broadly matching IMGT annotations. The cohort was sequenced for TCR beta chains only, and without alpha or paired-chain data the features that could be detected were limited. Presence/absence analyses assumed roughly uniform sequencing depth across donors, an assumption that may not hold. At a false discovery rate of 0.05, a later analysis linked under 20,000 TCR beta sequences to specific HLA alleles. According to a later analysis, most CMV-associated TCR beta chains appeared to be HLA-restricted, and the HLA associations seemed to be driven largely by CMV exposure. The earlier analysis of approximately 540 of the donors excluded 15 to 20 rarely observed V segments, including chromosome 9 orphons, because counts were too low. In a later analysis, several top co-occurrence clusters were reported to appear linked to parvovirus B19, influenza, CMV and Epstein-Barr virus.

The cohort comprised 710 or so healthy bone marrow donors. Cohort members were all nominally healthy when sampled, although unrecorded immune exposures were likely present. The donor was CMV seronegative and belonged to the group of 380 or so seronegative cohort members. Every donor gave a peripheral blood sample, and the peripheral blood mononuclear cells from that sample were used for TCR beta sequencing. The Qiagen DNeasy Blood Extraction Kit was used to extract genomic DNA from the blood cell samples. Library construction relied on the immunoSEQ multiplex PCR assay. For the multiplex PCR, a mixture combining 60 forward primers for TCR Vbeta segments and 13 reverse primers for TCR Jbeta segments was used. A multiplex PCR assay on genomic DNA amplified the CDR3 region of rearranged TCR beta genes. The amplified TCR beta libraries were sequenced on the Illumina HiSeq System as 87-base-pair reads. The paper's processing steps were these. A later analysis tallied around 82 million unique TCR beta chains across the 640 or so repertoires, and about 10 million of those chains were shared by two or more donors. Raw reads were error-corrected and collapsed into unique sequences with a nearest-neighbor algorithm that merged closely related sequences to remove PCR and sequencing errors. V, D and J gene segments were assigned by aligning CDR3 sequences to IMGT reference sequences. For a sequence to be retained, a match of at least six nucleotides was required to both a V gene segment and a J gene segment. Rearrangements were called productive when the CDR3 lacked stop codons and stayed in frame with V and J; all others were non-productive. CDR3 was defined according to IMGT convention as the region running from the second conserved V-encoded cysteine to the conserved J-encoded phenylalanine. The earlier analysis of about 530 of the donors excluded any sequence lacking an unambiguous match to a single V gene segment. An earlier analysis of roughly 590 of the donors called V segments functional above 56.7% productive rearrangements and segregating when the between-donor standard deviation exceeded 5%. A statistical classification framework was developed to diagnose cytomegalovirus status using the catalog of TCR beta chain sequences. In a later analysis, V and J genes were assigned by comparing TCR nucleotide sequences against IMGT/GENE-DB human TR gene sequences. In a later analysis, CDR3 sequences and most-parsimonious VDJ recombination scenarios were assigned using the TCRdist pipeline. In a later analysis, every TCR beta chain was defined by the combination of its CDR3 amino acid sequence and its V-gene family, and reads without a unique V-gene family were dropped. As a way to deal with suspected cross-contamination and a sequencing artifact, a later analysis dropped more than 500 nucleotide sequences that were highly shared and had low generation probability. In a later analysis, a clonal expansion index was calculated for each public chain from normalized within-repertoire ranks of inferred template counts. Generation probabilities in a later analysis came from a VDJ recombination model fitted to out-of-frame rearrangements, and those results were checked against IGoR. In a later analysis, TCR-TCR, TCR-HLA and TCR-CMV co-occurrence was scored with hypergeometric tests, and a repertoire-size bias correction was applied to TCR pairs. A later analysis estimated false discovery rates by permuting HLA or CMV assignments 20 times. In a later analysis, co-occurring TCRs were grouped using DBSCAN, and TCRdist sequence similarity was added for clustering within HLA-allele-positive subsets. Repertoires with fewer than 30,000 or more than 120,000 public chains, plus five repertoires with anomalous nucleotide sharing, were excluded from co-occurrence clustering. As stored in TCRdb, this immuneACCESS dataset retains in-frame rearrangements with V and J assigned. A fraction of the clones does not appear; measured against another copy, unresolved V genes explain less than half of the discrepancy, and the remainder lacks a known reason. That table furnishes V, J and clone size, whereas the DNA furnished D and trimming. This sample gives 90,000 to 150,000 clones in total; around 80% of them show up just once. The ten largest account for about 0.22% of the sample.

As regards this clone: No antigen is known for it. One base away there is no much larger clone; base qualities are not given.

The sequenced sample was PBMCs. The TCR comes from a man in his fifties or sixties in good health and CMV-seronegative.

CDR3 protein: CASSPGTTLSYEQYF. At the DNA level, the sequence is TGTGCCAGCAGCCCCGGGACAACCCTCTCCTACGAGCAGTACTTC. This receptor chain uses TRBV6-5 and TRBJ2-7; the best D guess is TRBD1, with 6 bases matching. The germline V gene specifies MNHEY as CDR1 and SVGAGI as CDR2. Deletion took 6 bases off V and 0 bases off J, with a span of 15 bases between the germline ends. The CDR3 has 15 amino acids, counting the end cysteine and phenylalanine. The retained sequence is limited to the CDR3, 45 bases, with the frame set at the first base.